Presented here are 30 T cell receptor beta chains from one specimen sequenced in a study of cytomegalovirus exposure and HLA in healthy donors (dated by TCRdb to about 2017). Library preparation employed the immunoSEQ multiplex PCR assay. For the multiplex PCR, a mixture combining 60 forward primers for TCR Vbeta segments and 13 reverse primers for TCR Jbeta segments was used. TCRdb holds this immuneACCESS table with in-frame rearrangements only. Some clones are missing; in checked studies, unresolved V genes explain under half, and the rest has no known cause. The sample profile shows approximately 150,000 clones; under 70% of them were found once. The ten largest clones add up to less than 3% of the sample. Sequenced: PBMCs. Receptor source: a woman between 40 and 55 years old in good health and CMV-seropositive.

The genes are TRBV10-3 and TRBJ2-5; maybe TRBD1 (5 bases). Trimming left V 3 bases short and J 5 bases short, with 10 bases between. This CDR3 is 13 amino acids long. Germline V gene data show CDR1 as ENHRY and CDR2 as SYGVKD. The CDR3 region has the DNA TGTGCCATCAGTGACAAACAGGCGGAGACCCAGTACTTC. It encodes CAISDKQAETQYF.

This clone came up a few times. V usage is TRBV28 and J usage is TRBJ1-4, with D unresolved. Germline CDR1 and CDR2: MDHEN and SYDVKM. There are 16 residues in the CDR3. V lost 4 bases to trimming and J lost 0 bases, with 12 bases between them. This chain's CDR3 is CASSSPGGATNEKLFF. Here the CDR3 DNA reads TGTGCCAGCAGTTCTCCCGGAGGAGCAACTAATGAAAAACTGTTTTTT. Variable domain in full (rest from reference TRBV28 and TRBJ1-4): DVKVTQSSRYLVKRTGEKVFLECVQDMDHENMFWYRQDPGLGLRLIYFSYDVKMKEKGDIPEGYSVSREKKERFSLILESASTNQTSMYLCASSSPGGATNEKLFFGSGTQLSVL.

This clone has a single count. The V gene is TRBV14, the J gene TRBJ2-3; D possibly corresponds to TRBD1 (6 bases). The V gene lost 1 base and the J gene lost 11 bases, with 19 bases spanning the gap. In germline, CDR1 is SGHDN, CDR2 FVKESK. This CDR3 comprises 15 residues. This CDR3 reads CASSQAWQDQGGQYF. CDR3 DNA sequence: TGTGCCAGCAGCCAAGCGTGGCAGGACCAAGGGGGGCAGTATTTT.

The chain recombines TRBV5-1 with TRBJ2-3, with 9 bases fitting TRBD2. The CDR3 length is 17 residues. Germline lookup yields CDR1 SGHRS and CDR2 YFSETQ. The trim removed 4 bases at V and 2 bases at J, leaving 11 bases unmatched. CDR3 amino acids: CASSQRNSGSHTDTQYF. CDR3 DNA sequence: TGCGCCAGCAGCCAGAGGAATAGCGGGAGTCACACAGATACGCAGTATTTT.

This chain uses TRBV9 with TRBJ1-6; 9 nucleotides match TRBD1. Per the germline V gene, CDR1 is SGDLS and CDR2 is YYNGEE. Trimming at V came to 3 bases and at J to 8 bases, leaving 9 bases not matched to a gene. The CDR3 consists of 16 residues. The CDR3 bases are TGTGCCAGCAGCGCAGGGGGGGGACAGGGCCATTCACCCCTCCACTTT. Translating it yields CASSAGGGQGHSPLHF.

This clone was seen a single time. The chain joins TRBV25-1 to TRBJ2-3; weak D call: TRBD2 (6 bases). Trimming took 3 bases from V and 0 from J, leaving 13 bases between them. Germline lookup yields CDR1 MGHDK and CDR2 SYGVNS. This CDR3 region has 16 residues. The CDR3 reads CASSDPGGTSTDTQYF. As DNA, the CDR3 is TGTGCCAGCAGTGACCCCGGGGGTACTAGCACAGATACGCAGTATTTT.

This clone was recorded a few times. The genes are TRBV29-1 and TRBJ1-4; 7 nucleotides align to TRBD1. CDR1 is SQVTM, CDR2 ANQGSEA, per germline. This CDR3 is 16 amino acids long. Trimming took 5 bases from V and 3 from J; bases not matched to a gene: 12. Written as DNA, the CDR3 is TGCAGCGTTACAAGGGGGCGGTCGGGATCTAATGAAAAACTGTTTTTT. As protein: CSVTRGRSGSNEKLFF.

This sequence joins TRBV4-3 and TRBJ2-3, with a possible D match to TRBD2 (6 bases). Trimming took 2 bases from V and 0 from J, leaving 12 bases between them. The CDR3 runs 16 residues. CDR1 is LGHNA, CDR2 YSLEER, per germline. CDR3 DNA: TGCGCCAGCAGCCAAAGGAGGGCGGACAGCACAGATACGCAGTATTTT. Translating it yields CASSQRRADSTDTQYF.

The chain carries TRBV19 and TRBJ2-2; TRBD1 might be the D (7 bases). V lost 1 base and J lost 0, with 18 bases in between. Germline CDR1 and CDR2: LNHDA and SQIVND (reference sequence). This CDR3 contains 19 residues. Written as DNA, the CDR3 is TGTGCCAGTAGTATAGGGAGGGGGCGAGGGGCCTCGAACACCGGGGAGCTGTTTTTT. It specifies CASSIGRGRGASNTGELFF.

The gene calls are TRBV28 and TRBJ2-3, with a weak D call TRBD1 (6 bases). The CDR3 sequence is 15 residues long. The germline V and J ends were trimmed by 5 bases and 0 bases, with 12 bases remaining between them. The germline V gene encodes CDR1 MDHEN and CDR2 SYDVKM. CDR3 nucleotides: TGTGCCAGCAGTGTACAGGGATTGAGCACAGATACGCAGTATTTT. This encodes CASSVQGLSTDTQYF.

The rearrangement uses TRBV5-6 and TRBJ2-5; TRBD2 matches at 12 bases. The germline V gene has CDR1 SGHDT and CDR2 YYEEEE. The CDR3 extends over 16 amino acids. V was pared by 4 bases and J by 9 bases, with 13 bases of the junction left unmatched. CDR3 DNA: TGTGCCAGCAGCGCCGTTACTAGCGGGGGGCCGTACTCCCAGTACTTC. Amino acids: CASSAVTSGGPYSQYF.

CDR3 bases: TGCGCCAGCAGGGACACAGGTCGCAACACTGAAGCTTTCTTT. The encoded protein is CASRDTGRNTEAFF. The chain joins TRBV4-3 to TRBJ1-1; D may be TRBD1 (5 bases). This CDR3 comprises 14 residues. V was trimmed by 6 bases and J by 2 bases, leaving 13 bases between them. CDR1 LGHNA and CDR2 YSLEER come from the germline V gene.

V gene TRBV18 combines with J gene TRBJ1-3; 7 bases are shared with TRBD1. CDR1 KGHSH and CDR2 LQKENI come from the germline V gene. Unmatched junction bases numbered 6, after V lost 1 base and J lost 0 bases. There are 17 residues in the CDR3. The CDR3 nucleotides are TGTGCCAGCTCACCACTATCGGGACAGATCTCTGGAAACACCATATATTTT. The encoded protein is CASSPLSGQISGNTIYF.

This clone was picked up a small number of times. The V gene is TRBV5-1, the J gene TRBJ1-2, with D unresolved. Trimming stripped 0 bases from V and 4 bases from J, with 10 bases between. The germline V gene encodes CDR1 SGHRS and CDR2 YFSETQ. The CDR3 sequence is 14 residues long. The CDR3 nucleotides are TGCGCCAGCAGCTTGGCCTCGAGGAGCTATGGCTACACCTTC. Protein sequence: CASSLASRSYGYTF.

The rearrangement links TRBV27 to TRBJ2-1; D remains unclear. Germline V gene lookup returns CDR1 MNHEY and CDR2 SMNVEV (reference sequence). V was clipped by 6 bases and J by 0 bases, with 6 bases between them. The CDR3 is made up of 13 amino acids. CDR3 sequence reads: CASRQSSYNEQFF. CDR3 in DNA: TGTGCCAGCAGACAGAGCTCCTACAATGAGCAGTTCTTC.

This clone was seen a single time. V gene TRBV6-5 combines with J gene TRBJ1-2; 9 bases match TRBD1. Unmatched junction bases numbered 4, after V lost 6 bases and J lost 5 bases. Per germline, CDR1 MNHEY and CDR2 SVGAGI. The CDR3 has 13 residues. Written as DNA, the CDR3 is TGTGCCAGCAGGGGGGGACAGGGATATGGCTACACCTTC. Protein sequence: CASRGGQGYGYTF.

The chain combines TRBV28 with TRBJ1-4, with 7 bases lining up with TRBD1. The CDR3 sequence is 14 residues long. The junction had 1 base not matched to a gene; V was cut back by 3 bases and J by 3 bases. The germline CDR1 and CDR2 sequences are MDHEN and SYDVKM. The CDR3 sequence is CASSLGQPNEKLFF. As DNA, the CDR3 is TGTGCCAGCAGTTTGGGACAGCCTAATGAAAAACTGTTTTTT.

This clone was recorded once. This chain uses TRBV5-6 with TRBJ1-1, with TRBD1 matching over 7 bases. Germline CDR1 is SGHDT and CDR2 is YYEEEE. This CDR3 has 14 amino acids. Losses at the gene ends were 4 bases for V and 2 bases for J; bases not matched to a gene: 5. CDR3 bases: TGTGCCAGCAGCCGACAGGGTCGTAACACTGAAGCTTTCTTT. Translation: CASSRQGRNTEAFF.

The table lists this clone with a count of one. The junction shows a germline mismatch at one end, possibly a read error. The chain couples TRBV5-6 to TRBJ1-2; 7 bases match TRBD1. The germline V gene encodes CDR1 SGHDT and CDR2 YYEEEE. The CDR3 has 15 residues. CDR3 nucleotide sequence: TGTGCCAGCAGCCCGCTAGGGACAGCTCTATATGGCTACCCCTTC. This gives the protein CASSPLGTALYGYPF.

CDR3 loop: CASSLGRWGEKLFF. CDR3 DNA sequence: TGTGCCAGCAGCCTCGGCCGGTGGGGCGAAAAACTGTTTTTT. The rearrangement uses TRBV7-9 and TRBJ1-4; maybe TRBD1 (5 bases). Per germline, CDR1 SEHNR and CDR2 FQNEAQ (reference sequence). The CDR3 spans 14 residues. V lost 5 bases, J lost 8 bases, and 15 bases lay in between.

The chain carries TRBV5-5 and TRBJ2-1, with 10 bases lining up with TRBD2. J gave up 8 bases and V 3 bases, and 14 bases lay outside the gene matches. This CDR3 contains 17 residues. CDR1 and CDR2 from the germline V gene are SGHKS and YYEKEE (reference sequence). The CDR3 is CASSSTHTSGTGYEQFF. The CDR3 DNA reads TGTGCCAGCAGCTCTACCCATACTAGCGGGACTGGGTATGAGCAGTTCTTC.

This clone was observed a handful of times. The chain combines TRBV7-8 with TRBJ2-7; 8 nucleotides match TRBD1. Germline CDR1 reads SGHVS; CDR2 reads FQNEAQ. Germline trimming cut 3 bases from V and 3 bases from J; bases unmatched to any gene: 4. CDR3 length: 14 residues. The CDR3 DNA sequence: TGTGCCAGCAGCTTGTCAGGGACAGGCTACGAGCAGTACTTC. Translation: CASSLSGTGYEQYF.

This chain joins TRBV18 and TRBJ1-2, with 9 bases matching TRBD1. This CDR3 has 15 amino acids. J was trimmed by 2 bases and V by 5 bases; bases with no gene match: 6. Germline assignment: CDR1 KGHSH and CDR2 LQKENI. CDR3 loop: CASSEQGASNYGYTF. DNA for the CDR3: TGTGCCAGCTCAGAACAGGGGGCGTCCAACTATGGCTACACCTTC.

This clone was seen ten or more times. V is TRBV5-6 and J is TRBJ2-7; D is possibly TRBD2 (5 bases). The V gene's germline CDR1 is SGHDT and CDR2 YYEEEE. Trimming removed 1 base from V and 3 bases from J, with 5 bases in between. The CDR3 spans 12 residues. The CDR3 region has the DNA TGTGCCAGCAGCTTGACTAGCTACGAGCAGTACTTC. It codes for CASSLTSYEQYF.

The V and J genes are TRBV7-2 and TRBJ2-1; no clear D gene. CDR3 length equals 13 residues. The germline CDR1 and CDR2 sequences are SGHTA and FQGNSA. Trimming pared 5 bases from V and 8 bases from J, leaving 13 bases between. The chain's CDR3 is CASSPGAGDEQFF. The CDR3 bases are TGTGCCAGCAGCCCAGGCGCCGGCGATGAGCAGTTCTTC.

This chain's CDR3 is CASSLFYPPDYGYTF. The CDR3 coding sequence is TGTGCCAGCAGCTTATTCTACCCCCCGGACTATGGCTACACCTTC. V and J are TRBV7-2 and TRBJ1-2; D gene uncertain. CDR1 is SGHTA, CDR2 FQGNSA, per germline. Between the trimmed V and J ends, which lost 2 bases and 3 bases, there was a span of 13 bases. This CDR3 comprises 15 residues. Variable domain in full (rest from reference TRBV7-2 and TRBJ1-2): GAGVSQSPSNKVTEKGKDVELRCDPISGHTALYWYRQSLGQGLEFLIYFQGNSAPDKSGLPSDRFSAERTGGSVSTLTIQRTQQEDSAVYLCASSLFYPPDYGYTFGSGTRLTVV.

The rearrangement links TRBV29-1 to TRBJ2-1, with TRBD2 matching over 7 bases. V lost 6 bases to trimming and J lost 8 bases; unmatched junction nucleotides: 10. CDR3 length equals 13 residues. Germline assignment: CDR1 SQVTM and CDR2 ANQGSEA. The CDR3 region has the DNA TGCAGCGTAGGAGGGAGGGTGAGGGATGAGCAGTTCTTC. Its protein is CSVGGRVRDEQFF.

This rearrangement joins TRBV5-1 to TRBJ2-2; D is perhaps TRBD1 (5 bases). Germline lookup yields CDR1 SGHRS and CDR2 YFSETQ. The V and J ends lost 0 bases and 2 bases respectively, with 8 bases between them. This CDR3 spans 15 amino acids. This chain's CDR3 is CASSLGGSNTGELFF. The CDR3 DNA reads TGCGCCAGCAGCTTGGGGGGCTCCAACACCGGGGAGCTGTTTTTT.

The V gene is TRBV6-5, the J gene TRBJ2-7; 14 nucleotides align to TRBD2. Germline V gives CDR1 MNHEY, CDR2 SVGAGI. The CDR3 has 12 amino acids. V was clipped by 8 bases and J by 6 bases; unmatched bases: 0. This chain's CDR3 is CASGLAGGEQYF. The CDR3, as DNA: TGTGCCAGCGGACTAGCGGGGGGCGAGCAGTACTTC.

This sequence joins TRBV7-9 and TRBJ2-2, with D possibly matching TRBD2 (6 bases). V dropped 1 base and J dropped 0 bases, with 9 bases sitting between them. This CDR3 contains 16 residues. Per the germline V gene, CDR1 is SEHNR and CDR2 is FQNEAQ (reference sequence). The CDR3 is CASSLGGGANTGELFF. The CDR3 DNA reads as TGTGCCAGCAGCTTAGGTGGAGGGGCGAACACCGGGGAGCTGTTTTTT.